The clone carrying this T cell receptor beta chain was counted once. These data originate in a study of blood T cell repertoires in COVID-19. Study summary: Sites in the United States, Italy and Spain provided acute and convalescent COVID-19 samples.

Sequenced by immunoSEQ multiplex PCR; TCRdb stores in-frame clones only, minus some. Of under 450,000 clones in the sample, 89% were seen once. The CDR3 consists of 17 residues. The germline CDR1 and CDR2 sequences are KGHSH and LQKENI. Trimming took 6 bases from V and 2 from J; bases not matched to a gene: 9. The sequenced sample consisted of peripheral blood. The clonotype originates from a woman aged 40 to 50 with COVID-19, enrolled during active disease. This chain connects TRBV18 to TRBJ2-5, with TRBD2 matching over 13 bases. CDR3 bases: TGTGCCAGCTCCTACACCCCGGGACTAGCGGGACAAGAGACCCAGTACTTC. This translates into CASSYTPGLAGQETQYF.